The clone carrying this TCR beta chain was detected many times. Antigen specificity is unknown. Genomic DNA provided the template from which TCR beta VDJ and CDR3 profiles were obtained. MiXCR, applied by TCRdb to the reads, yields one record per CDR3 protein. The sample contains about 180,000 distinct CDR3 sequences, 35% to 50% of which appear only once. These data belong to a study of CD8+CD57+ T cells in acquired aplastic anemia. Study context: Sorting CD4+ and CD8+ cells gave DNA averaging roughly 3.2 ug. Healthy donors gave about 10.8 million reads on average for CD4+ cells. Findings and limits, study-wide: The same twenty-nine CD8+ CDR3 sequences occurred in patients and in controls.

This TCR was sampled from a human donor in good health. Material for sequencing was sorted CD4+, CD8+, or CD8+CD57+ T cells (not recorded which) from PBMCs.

The CDR3 sequence is CASSIKGGEKLFF. CDR3 coding DNA: TGTGCCAGTAGTATTAAAGGGGGCGAAAAACTGTTTTTT. The V and J genes are TRBV19 and TRBJ1-4, with TRBD1 matching over 7 bases. Looked up from germline, CDR1 is LNHDA and CDR2 is SQIVND (reference sequence). Germline trimming cut 3 bases from V and 8 bases from J; bases unmatched to any gene: 3. The CDR3 runs to 13 residues.